This note documents a single T cell receptor beta chain sequence. V was shortened by 1 base and J by 6 bases, with 10 bases between the two germline ends. The CDR3 covers 13 residues. Germline CDR1 GTSNPN, CDR2 SVGIG (reference sequence). The data belong to a study of control samples from healthy donors and cancer patients. TCRdb's table, derived via immunoSEQ multiplex PCR, lists solely in-frame clones and lacks some. In the table there are some 210,000 clones, about 90% of which are singletons. The material sequenced was blood. This clonotype was obtained from a man in his thirties or forties in good health. This chain joins TRBV30 and TRBJ2-4; D is unresolved. The DNA for the CDR3 is TGTGCCTGGAGTGCAGGTCGCCGAAACATTCAGTACTTC. Protein sequence: CAWSAGRRNIQYF.